The T cell receptor (beta chain) under discussion was sequenced for a study of blood T cell repertoires in COVID-19. The wider study: Donors in Cohort 3 counted as recovered after two negative PCRs, clearance, or symptom resolution. The United States, Italy and Spain provided the acute and convalescent COVID-19 samples.

The V and J ends lost 2 bases and 10 bases respectively, with 19 bases between them. CDR3 length: 15 residues. The V gene's germline CDR1 is MNHEY and CDR2 SVGAGI. Those who participated ranged in age from roughly 18 to 89 years and resided in about two dozen US areas. Assignment of participants to cohorts was predicated upon participant-reported clinical history. This clone was picked up a small number of times. Produced via immunoSEQ multiplex PCR; TCRdb's table is partial and in-frame only. Here the sample spans 350,000 to 400,000 clones, around 87% being singletons. The source of this sequence is a middle-aged man in a cohort exposed to, infected with or recovered from COVID-19 (not recorded which). The genes are TRBV6-5 and TRBJ2-3, with D maybe TRBD1 (7 bases). The sequenced sample consisted of PBMCs or T cells enriched from blood (not recorded which). CDR3 residues: CASSYKAGQTKAQYF. CDR3 sequence (DNA): TGTGCCAGCAGTTACAAGGCGGGACAGACGAAGGCGCAGTATTTT.